This record covers a single T cell receptor (beta chain). These data belong to a study of PD-L1 blockade in urothelial cancer. The method was immunoSEQ multiplex PCR; TCRdb's version includes in-frame clones alone and lacks a portion of them. The sample includes over 45,000 clones, just over 85% of them seen just once. The length of the CDR3 is 12 residues. The germline V gene has CDR1 MDHEN and CDR2 SYDVKM. Deletions cut 3 bases from V and 6 bases from J, with 5 bases between. The chain recombines TRBV28 with TRBJ2-2; weak D call: TRBD1 (5 bases). This TCR was sampled from a man in his forties or fifties with urothelial cancer. Specimen: PBMCs, collected around atezolizumab (anti-PD-L1) treatment. CDR3 DNA: TGTGCCAGCAGTTTGGGGCCCGGGGAGCTGTTTTTT. Its protein product is CASSLGPGELFF.